This T cell receptor (beta chain) comes out of a study of early T cells in non-severe SARS-CoV-2 infection (dated by TCRdb to 2020 to 2022). Broadly, across the study: Because TCR sequencing was done on bulk RNA from unsorted whole blood, the alpha and beta chains could not be paired. Broad study findings and their caveats: Matching against VDJdb was skewed toward anti-spike CD8 responses, likely underestimated virus-specific expansions, and missed private and CD4 specificities.

The library was made by 5' RACE. Sequencing took place on a NextSeq 500. To correct for sequencing error and PCR bias, the TCR library protocol tagged individual cDNA molecules with unique molecular identifiers. Sequencing covered both TCR alpha and beta chains, and within each sample the abundances of alpha and beta sequences were tightly co-correlated. The study's processing was this. Decombinator V4 was used to annotate the V gene, J gene and CDR3 of the TCR sequences. TCRs were defined as expanded if a significant change between any two time points was detected under a Poisson model with p below 0.0001. Abundances of TCRs were expressed as counts per million after normalisation to the total number of TCRs sequenced in each sample. MAIT TCRs were defined by TRAV1-2 paired with TRAJ12, TRAJ20 or TRAJ33, and iNKT TCRs by TRAV10 paired with TRAJ18. VDJdb, accessed on 1 November 2021, was searched for TCRs annotated for CMV, EBV and SARS-CoV-2, and TCRs annotated for more than one antigen were excluded. TCRdb applied fastp at Q25 and MiXCR to the public reads, then kept only in-frame beta chains. Each CDR3 protein gets just one entry, which takes the most common genes and DNA from the rows behind it. These V and J calls originate from TCRdb's pipeline instead of the authors' own analysis. Within this sample are fewer than 80,000 distinct CDR3 sequences, with under 9.5% of them counted one time only. Of the sample, 5.9% is held by the ten largest clones.

Reading from cysteine to phenylalanine, the CDR3 counts 12 amino acids. This entry keeps only the CDR3 DNA: 36 bases, framed from base 1. Per the germline V gene, SQVTM is the CDR1 and ANQGSEA is the CDR2. Between the V and J ends, shortened by 4 bases and 3 bases respectively, the junction contains 7 bases. This clonotype has only a few counts. Its antigen is still unknown. No much larger clonotype is one base removed from it; base qualities were not supplied. This was a case-control study nested in a cohort of healthcare workers in London, UK, who had nasopharyngeal swab PCR tests and blood samples taken every week. Healthcare workers were recruited during the week of the UK lockdown, between 23 and 31 March 2020, and followed weekly for up to about 16 weeks.

The sample taken for sequencing was whole blood. Here the chain combines TRBV29-1 and TRBJ1-5, with no confident D gene call. The source is an adult who was a healthcare worker with PCR-confirmed SARS-CoV-2 infection or an uninfected control (not recorded which). The DNA sequence is TGCAGCGTTGCCCAGCCCAATCAGCCCCAGCATTTT. This translates into CSVAQPNQPQHF.